These 21 T cell receptor beta chains were all obtained from the same sample, sequenced in a study of chemoradiotherapy in HPV16-positive cancers. The repertoire was sequenced with immunoSEQ multiplex PCR; TCRdb's copy has only in-frame clones and lacks some. The sample shows some 31,000 clones, around 93% of them seen only once. Sequenced material: blood, taken from a patient who underwent chemoradiotherapy. The receptors derive from a human donor with HPV-associated anogenital cancer.

This rearrangement joins TRBV6-5 to TRBJ2-1; D not resolved. Germline CDR1 MNHEY, CDR2 SVGAGI. This CDR3 spans 15 amino acids. V was cut by 4 bases and J by 0 bases, with 10 bases left in between. DNA of the CDR3: TGTGCCAGCAGTTCCCAGTTTAGCTCCTACAATGAGCAGTTCTTC. This sequence encodes CASSSQFSSYNEQFF.

This clone occurred a few times. The V and J genes are TRBV29-1 and TRBJ1-2; possible D gene TRBD1, 6 bases. With 7 bases removed from V and 8 bases from J, the gap between germline ends came to 14 bases. Germline values: CDR1 SQVTM, CDR2 ANQGSEA. The CDR3 contains 11 residues. CDR3 amino acids: CSAGQTLGYTF. The CDR3 bases are TGCAGCGCTGGACAGACTCTCGGCTACACCTTC.

This rearrangement joins TRBV5-6 to TRBJ2-7; D uncertain. Germline V lookup: CDR1 SGHDT, CDR2 YYEEEE. This CDR3 comprises 14 residues. The V end lost 3 bases, the J end lost 2 bases, and 12 bases lay between the germline ends. The CDR3 sequence: CASSSEDAAYEQYF. The CDR3 coding sequence is TGTGCCAGCAGCTCCGAGGACGCTGCCTACGAGCAGTACTTC.

The chain joins TRBV6-5 to TRBJ2-7; 9 bases agree with TRBD2. Germline-derived CDR1 and CDR2 are MNHEY and SVGAGI. CDR3 length equals 15 residues. V lost 4 bases and J lost 3; bases outside the gene matches: 7. Here the CDR3 reads CASSSVAGVHYEQYF. The DNA for the CDR3 is TGTGCCAGCAGTTCTGTAGCGGGGGTTCACTACGAGCAGTACTTC.

This clone was observed a few times. This chain connects TRBV6-1 to TRBJ1-2, with 7 bases fitting TRBD1. V lost 6 bases and J lost 6; bases outside the gene matches: 10. Germline V lookup: CDR1 MNHNS, CDR2 SASEGT. This CDR3 is built from 14 residues. The CDR3 nucleotides are TGTGCCAGCAGATCAACAGGGGTTTTAAATGGCTACACCTTC. It is translated as CASRSTGVLNGYTF.

The rearrangement uses TRBV4-1 and TRBJ2-3, with TRBD1 identical over 9 bases. The CDR3 covers 15 residues. Per germline, CDR1 MGHRA and CDR2 YSYEKL. The J segment lost 6 bases and the V segment lost 4 bases, leaving 8 bases of the junction unmatched. In nucleotides, the CDR3 is TGCGCCAGCAGCCCATGGGACAGGGATGGGGATACGCAGTATTTT. Protein: CASSPWDRDGDTQYF.

The rearrangement joins TRBV28 to TRBJ1-2, with TRBD1 matching over 7 bases. Germline-derived CDR1 and CDR2 are MDHEN and SYDVKM. V lost 6 bases to trimming and J lost 2 bases; unmatched junction nucleotides: 3. CDR3 size: 13 residues. CDR3 residues: CASRGRGNYGYTF. The CDR3 region has the DNA TGTGCCAGCAGGGGCAGGGGGAACTATGGCTACACCTTC.

The chain is built from TRBV18 and TRBJ2-1, with 9 bases identical to TRBD2. Germline CDR1 and CDR2: KGHSH and LQKENI. The CDR3 runs to 15 residues. J lost 2 bases, V lost 6 bases, and 5 bases had no gene match. For the CDR3, the DNA is TGTGCCAGCTCCGAACTAGCGGGCGCCTACAATGAGCAGTTCTTC. Residues: CASSELAGAYNEQFF.

This chain uses TRBV5-6 with TRBJ2-7; 10 nucleotides align to TRBD2. The CDR3 runs 18 residues. The junction had 12 bases not matched to a gene; V was cut back by 2 bases and J by 1 base. Germline V gives CDR1 SGHDT, CDR2 YYEEEE. The CDR3 loop is CASSFRRIAGGFSYEQYF. The CDR3 DNA follows: TGTGCCAGCAGCTTTCGCCGGATAGCGGGGGGCTTTTCCTACGAGCAGTACTTC.

J is TRBJ1-5 and V is TRBV6-1; D is ambiguous. This CDR3 region has 15 residues. Trimming took 4 bases from V and 0 from J, leaving 10 bases between them. Germline lookup yields CDR1 MNHNS and CDR2 SASEGT. CDR3 sequence reads: CASSGVFFSNQPQHF. The CDR3 nucleotides read TGTGCCAGCAGTGGGGTTTTTTTTAGCAATCAGCCCCAGCATTTT.

The V gene is TRBV2, the J gene TRBJ2-3; perhaps TRBD1 as D (5 bases). The germline CDR1 and CDR2 sequences are SNHLY and FYNNEI. The CDR3 is 17 residues long. The V gene lost 4 bases and the J gene lost 0 bases, with 17 bases spanning the gap. DNA for the CDR3: TGTGCCAGCAGTGTTACCCCAGGGTCACCTAGCACAGATACGCAGTATTTT. This encodes CASSVTPGSPSTDTQYF.

This clone was seen a handful of times. V and J are TRBV7-9 and TRBJ2-2; the match to TRBD2 covers 8 bases. Germline CDR1 SEHNR, CDR2 FQNEAQ (reference sequence). V shed 6 bases, J shed 4 bases, and the junction held 10 bases outside the gene matches. This CDR3 contains 16 residues. Here the CDR3 DNA reads TGTGCCAGCAGACCTAGGACTAGCCAGTCCACCGGGGAGCTGTTTTTT. As protein: CASRPRTSQSTGELFF.

The chain links TRBV28 to TRBJ2-7; the match to TRBD2 covers 7 bases. Germline-derived CDR1 and CDR2 are MDHEN and SYDVKM. This CDR3 is built from 12 residues. Germline trimming cut 6 bases from V and 5 bases from J; bases unmatched to any gene: 4. The CDR3 nucleotides read TGTGCCAGCAGGCGGGAGCTGGACGAGCAGTACTTC. This translates into CASRRELDEQYF. Drawing the rest from reference TRBV28 and TRBJ2-7, the complete variable domain is DVKVTQSSRYLVKRTGEKVFLECVQDMDHENMFWYRQDPGLGLRLIYFSYDVKMKEKGDIPEGYSVSREKKERFSLILESASTNQTSMYLCASRRELDEQYFGPGTRLTVT.

The J gene is TRBJ2-7, the V gene TRBV6-6; no clear D gene. The CDR3 runs to 13 residues. Between the trimmed V and J ends, which lost 5 bases and 2 bases, there was a span of 10 bases. Germline CDR1 reads MNHNY; CDR2 reads SVGAGI (reference sequence). The CDR3 reads CASSPQKAYEQYF. CDR3 nucleotide sequence: TGTGCCAGCAGTCCTCAAAAGGCCTACGAGCAGTACTTC.

The J gene is TRBJ1-1, the V gene TRBV15, with unresolved D. Germline V CDR1 and CDR2: LNHNV, YYDKDF (reference sequence). Trimming stripped 3 bases from V and 4 bases from J, with 9 bases between. CDR3 length: 13 residues. Written as DNA, the CDR3 is TGTGCCACCAGCAGTGGGATGGGCACTGAAGCTTTCTTT. Translating gives CATSSGMGTEAFF.

CDR3: CASSRVGTDNEKLFF. CDR3 nucleotide sequence: TGTGCCAGCAGCCGGGTGGGGACGGACAATGAAAAACTGTTTTTT. The chain combines TRBV7-2 with TRBJ1-4; tentative D call: TRBD1 (5 bases). The CDR3 covers 15 residues. CDR1 is SGHTA, CDR2 FQGNSA, per germline. Trimming stripped 5 bases from V and 5 bases from J, with 15 bases between.

The CDR3 region is CASSLYGEREQYF. In nucleotides, the CDR3 is TGTGCCAGCAGCTTATACGGCGAGAGGGAGCAGTACTTC. The V and J genes are TRBV7-2 and TRBJ2-7; D gene ambiguous. Between the trimmed V and J ends, which lost 2 bases and 7 bases, there was a span of 12 bases. Germline CDR1 reads SGHTA; CDR2 reads FQGNSA. There are 13 residues in the CDR3.

The rearrangement joins TRBV27 to TRBJ1-2, with D uncertain. The length of the CDR3 is 14 residues. Germline assignment: CDR1 MNHEY and CDR2 SMNVEV (reference sequence). V dropped 4 bases and J dropped 4 bases, with 13 bases sitting between them. In DNA, the CDR3 is TGTGCCAGCAGTTCGACTCCGGGTCTCTATGGCTACACCTTC. Amino acids: CASSSTPGLYGYTF.

This clone was picked up one time. V usage is TRBV18 and J usage is TRBJ2-2; D is uncertain. Trimming pared 1 base from V and 3 bases from J, leaving 6 bases between. Germline CDR1 reads KGHSH; CDR2 reads LQKENI. CDR3 length equals 14 residues. The CDR3 DNA reads as TGTGCCAGCTCACCACGACAAGACACCGGGGAGCTGTTTTTT. This gives the protein CASSPRQDTGELFF.

The V gene is TRBV30, the J gene TRBJ2-1; TRBD2 aligns across 10 bases. Germline V CDR1 and CDR2: GTSNPN, SVGIG (reference sequence). Germline trimming cut 3 bases from V and 5 bases from J; bases unmatched to any gene: 4. CDR3 length: 14 amino acids. The CDR3 nucleotides read TGTGCCTGGAGCTCCGGGACTAGCGACAATGAGCAGTTCTTC. The encoded protein is CAWSSGTSDNEQFF.

The CDR3: CSVELRVAGANVLTF. The CDR3 coding sequence is TGCAGCGTTGAATTACGGGTGGCTGGGGCCAACGTCCTGACTTTC. The chain couples TRBV29-1 to TRBJ2-6; no clear D. The germline gives CDR1 SQVTM, CDR2 ANQGSEA. V lost 2 bases, J lost 2 bases, and 10 bases lay in between. This CDR3 has 15 amino acids.